Reported below is one T cell receptor (beta chain). The data originate from a study of control samples from healthy donors and cancer patients. Clones were read by immunoSEQ multiplex PCR, and TCRdb kept only the in-frame ones, dropping some. Altogether tens of thousands of clones are present, more than 75% being singletons, with the ten largest covering around 15%. Sequencing used blood. This sequence originates from a man aged 50-59 years in good health.

The CDR3 is CAWVRQGMGNTEAFF. The CDR3 nucleotides read TGTGCCTGGGTAAGACAGGGGATGGGTAACACTGAAGCTTTCTTT. The chain couples TRBV30 to TRBJ1-1, with 8 bases that match TRBD1. The CDR3 extends over 15 amino acids. With 5 bases clipped from V and 2 bases from J, the junction kept 10 bases outside the gene matches. CDR1 and CDR2 from the germline V gene are GTSNPN and SVGIG (reference sequence).